The rows below give T cell receptor beta chains drawn from one sample of a study of cytomegalovirus exposure and HLA in healthy donors. The protocol was immunoSEQ multiplex PCR, while the TCRdb copy is restricted to in-frame clones and leaves out a portion. This table has 80,000 or so clones, roughly 95% appearing once. Sequencing input: PBMCs. These receptors originate from a woman younger than 30 in good health and CMV-seronegative. Both conserved end residues are trimmed from each CDR3. Expanded clones are given a class, and other clones once, few, many or no size at all.

V gene	clone size	J gene	CDR3 protein
TRBV7-2	.	TRBJ2-5	ASSWGQGRETQY
TRBV6-5	.	TRBJ1-3	ASSFGGNTIY
TRBV19	.	TRBJ2-1	ASSIEASGRGNEQF
TRBV18	.	TRBJ2-7	ASSLDREQY
TRBV30	once	TRBJ2-7	AWSVGGSYEQY
TRBV11-3	.	TRBJ2-2	ASSFGGRRTSTGELF
TRBV5-5	.	TRBJ2-1	ASSLAYSPQSDEQF
TRBV2	.	TRBJ2-3	ASLPSRAYGTDTQY
TRBV5-1	.	TRBJ2-7	ASSPDRFYEQY
TRBV21-1	.	TRBJ2-7	ASSKIRELYEQY
TRBV19	.	TRBJ2-2	ASSMGGLAGTGELF
TRBV14	.	TRBJ2-7	ASSHPGRGNPYEQY
TRBV19	.	TRBJ2-3	ASSIDTSGLTDTQY
TRBV9	.	TRBJ2-2	ASSPSPTGELF
TRBV9	.	TRBJ2-5	ASSVASAGGETQY
TRBV5-1	.	TRBJ2-2	ASSSGRTSTGELF
TRBV6-1	.	TRBJ2-1	ASRTSGGAYNEQF
TRBV30	.	TRBJ1-4	AWCQGQGGEKLF
TRBV27	.	TRBJ2-2	ASSLSGAGNTGELF
TRBV7-9	once	TRBJ1-4	ASSYGQVTNEKLF
TRBV5-4	.	TRBJ1-4	ASSLAGQGKGKLF
TRBV28	.	TRBJ2-7	ASSSNYEQY
TRBV5-1	.	TRBJ2-7	ASSLIRQGSGEQY
TRBV19	.	TRBJ2-3	ASRTVSGGSTDTQY
TRBV5-1	.	TRBJ1-4	ASSLQGGGPEKLF
TRBV28	.	TRBJ2-7	ASRGSYEQY
TRBV12-5	.	TRBJ2-1	ASGLVRRGTLF
TRBV19	few	TRBJ1-5	ASSIDGRDQPQH
TRBV18	.	TRBJ1-1	ASSMGQASMNTEAF
TRBV7-2	few	TRBJ1-2	ASSSHRGGYT
TRBV7-9	.	TRBJ1-2	ASSMSMGYT
TRBV19	.	TRBJ1-5	ASSITLSSNQPQH
TRBV4-1	.	TRBJ2-4	ASSQGLVAGENIQY
TRBV5-4	.	TRBJ2-5	ASSLVGRGRQETQY
TRBV2	.	TRBJ2-7	ASRRDSYEQY
TRBV5-6	.	TRBJ1-5	ASSLDRGQSQPQH
TRBV5-4	.	TRBJ1-3	ASSLGNQSPPGD
TRBV27	.	TRBJ2-7	ASSSSPYEQY
TRBV5-1	.	TRBJ1-1	ASSLDGGRTEAF
TRBV11-3	.	TRBJ2-7	ASSLAGQGGGEQY
TRBV2	.	TRBJ2-2	ASERGAGGPGTGELF
TRBV19	.	TRBJ1-6	ASSFSGGSSPLH
TRBV18	.	TRBJ2-3	ASSPVGSGTDTQY
TRBV28	once	TRBJ1-2	ASSSEGAQDYGYT
TRBV6-5	.	TRBJ2-7	ASRTGPYEQY
TRBV7-9	.	TRBJ2-5	ASSFSGEETQY
TRBV6-5	.	TRBJ1-1	ASSYYGGRNTEAF
TRBV25-1	.	TRBJ2-7	ASSVRRDSTYEQY
TRBV18	.	TRBJ2-7	ASSPPDRGYEQY
TRBV7-2	few	TRBJ2-2	ASRPSRGTGELF
TRBV5-1	.	TRBJ2-3	ASRGTSGRTDTQY
TRBV7-8	.	TRBJ2-5	ASGRDLSRGETQY